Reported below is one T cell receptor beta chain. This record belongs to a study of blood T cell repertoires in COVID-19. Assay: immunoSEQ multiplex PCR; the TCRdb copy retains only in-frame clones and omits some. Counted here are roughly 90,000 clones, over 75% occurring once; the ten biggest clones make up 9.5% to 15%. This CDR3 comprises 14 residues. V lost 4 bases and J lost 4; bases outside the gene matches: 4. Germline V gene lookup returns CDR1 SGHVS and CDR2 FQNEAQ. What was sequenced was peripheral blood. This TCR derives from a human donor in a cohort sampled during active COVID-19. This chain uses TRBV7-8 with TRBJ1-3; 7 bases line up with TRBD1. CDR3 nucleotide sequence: TGTGCCAGCAGCTACAGGGGATCGGGAAACACCATATATTTT. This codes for CASSYRGSGNTIYF.